Detailed here is one T cell receptor (beta chain). Its antigen remains unidentified. These data are taken from a study of shared clonotypes between healthy human individuals. Study in general: CD4 naive cells filled three plates per donor, CD4 memory three, CD8 naive two and CD8 memory one. Study-wide results and limits: Blood was the sole source, and tissue repertoires probably differ.

Data came from immunoSEQ multiplex PCR; TCRdb stores just in-frame clones and leaves some out. The sample yields around 1.4 million clones, roughly 98.5% seen once. The receptor's source is a man under 40 in good health. Sequencing input: naive CD4+ T cells sorted from blood. As to subset: CD45RA+ positively selected.

The CDR3 nucleotides are TGTGCCAGCATTTTTCTTCGGACAGGGGGCTCTGAAGCTTTCTTT. The encoded protein is CASIFLRTGGSEAFF. V gene TRBV2 combines with J gene TRBJ1-1; 11 bases are a match to TRBD1. This CDR3 comprises 15 residues. Trimming at V came to 7 bases and at J to 6 bases, leaving 10 bases not matched to a gene. Germline values: CDR1 SNHLY, CDR2 FYNNEI. Filled out from reference TRBV2 and TRBJ1-1, the complete variable domain reads EPEVTQTPSHQVTQMGQEVILRCVPISNHLYFYWYRQILGQKVEFLVSFYNNEISEKSEIFDDQFSVERPDGSNFTLKIRSTKLEDSAMYFCASIFLRTGGSEAFFGQGTRLTVV.